These 5 T cell receptor beta chains were sequenced from one sample in a study of OX40 agonist ivuxolimab in advanced cancers. Repertoires were generated with immunoSEQ multiplex PCR, while TCRdb's copy carries only in-frame clones and drops some. The sample lists about 64,000 clones, about four fifths occurring once. The sequenced sample was CD4+ or CD8+ T cells sorted from blood, obtained in a trial of the OX40 agonist ivuxolimab. Receptors were obtained from an adult with an advanced solid tumor such as melanoma, head and neck, liver or kidney cancer.

CDR3 in amino acids: CASSQSGGQNTEAFF. The CDR3, as DNA: TGTGCCAGCTCACAGTCAGGGGGACAGAACACTGAAGCTTTCTTT. The chain links TRBV18 to TRBJ1-1, with 7 bases lining up with TRBD1. The CDR3 is made up of 15 amino acids. Losses at the gene ends were 4 bases for V and 1 base for J; bases not matched to a gene: 6. CDR1 and CDR2 (germline): KGHSH, LQKENI.

With respect to this clone: Sequence at one end of the junction differs from germline and may be a read error. This sequence joins TRBV19 and TRBJ1-2, with a tentative D call TRBD1 (6 bases). Per the germline V gene, CDR1 is LNHDA and CDR2 is SQIVND (reference sequence). The CDR3 contains 11 residues. The CDR3 loop is CALGGNYGYTF. The DNA of the CDR3 is TGCGCCCTAGGGGGGAACTATGGCTACACCTTC.

J is TRBJ2-7 and V is TRBV5-4; 8 positions agree with TRBD2. Trimming removed 4 bases from V and 6 bases from J; junction bases left unmatched: 6. CDR1 SGHNT and CDR2 YYREEE come from the germline V gene (reference sequence). The CDR3 runs 13 residues. CDR3 sequence: CASSTGLALEQYF. The CDR3, as DNA: TGTGCCAGCAGCACCGGACTAGCCCTCGAGCAGTACTTC.

The genes are TRBV7-9 and TRBJ2-3, with TRBD1 as a possible D gene (6 bases). Trimming stripped 4 bases from V and 8 bases from J, with 13 bases between. The CDR3 is made up of 13 amino acids. Germline V gene sequence: CDR1 SEHNR, CDR2 FQNEAQ (reference sequence). The CDR3 nucleotides are TGTGCCAGCAGCTCCCAGGACAGCCCTACGCAGTATTTT. It specifies CASSSQDSPTQYF.

This clone was observed a single time. This chain connects TRBV6-5 to TRBJ2-1, with TRBD2 matching over 11 bases. The CDR3 spans 16 residues. V shed 4 bases, J shed 5 bases, and the junction held 7 bases outside the gene matches. Looked up from germline, CDR1 is MNHEY and CDR2 is SVGAGI. In nucleotides, the CDR3 is TGTGCCAGCAGTTTAAGACGGGGACTAGCGGACAATGAGCAGTTCTTC. This sequence encodes CASSLRRGLADNEQFF.